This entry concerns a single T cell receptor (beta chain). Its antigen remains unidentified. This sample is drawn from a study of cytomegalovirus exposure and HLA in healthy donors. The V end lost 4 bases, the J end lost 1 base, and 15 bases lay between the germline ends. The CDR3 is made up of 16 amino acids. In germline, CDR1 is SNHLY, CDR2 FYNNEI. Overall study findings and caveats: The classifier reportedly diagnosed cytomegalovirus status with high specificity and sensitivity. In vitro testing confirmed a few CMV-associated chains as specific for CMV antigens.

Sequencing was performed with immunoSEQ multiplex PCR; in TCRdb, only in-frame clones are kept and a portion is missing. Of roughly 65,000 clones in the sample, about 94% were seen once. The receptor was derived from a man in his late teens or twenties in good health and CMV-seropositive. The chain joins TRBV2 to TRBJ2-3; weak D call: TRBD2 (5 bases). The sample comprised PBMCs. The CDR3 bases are TGTGCCAGCAGTGCCCCGGAGGTCGATGGCACAGATACGCAGTATTTT. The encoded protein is CASSAPEVDGTDTQYF.